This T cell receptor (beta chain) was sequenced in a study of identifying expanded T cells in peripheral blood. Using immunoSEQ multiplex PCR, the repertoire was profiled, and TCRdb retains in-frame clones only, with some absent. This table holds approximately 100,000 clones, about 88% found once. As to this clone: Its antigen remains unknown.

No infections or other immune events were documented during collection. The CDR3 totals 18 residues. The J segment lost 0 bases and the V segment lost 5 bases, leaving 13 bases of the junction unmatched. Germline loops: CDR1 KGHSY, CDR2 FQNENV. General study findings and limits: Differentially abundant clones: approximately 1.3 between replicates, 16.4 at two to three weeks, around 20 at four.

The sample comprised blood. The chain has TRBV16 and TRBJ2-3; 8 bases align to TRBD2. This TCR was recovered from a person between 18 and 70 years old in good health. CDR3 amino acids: CASSGLYGGGTSTDTQYF. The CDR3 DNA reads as TGTGCCAGCAGCGGTCTTTACGGCGGGGGGACTAGCACAGATACGCAGTATTTT. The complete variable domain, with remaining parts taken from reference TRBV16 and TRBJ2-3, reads GEEVAQTPKHLVRGEGQKAKLYCAPIKGHSYVFWYQQVLKNEFKFLISFQNENVFDETGMPKERFSAKCLPNSPCSLEIQATKLEDSAVYFCASSGLYGGGTSTDTQYFGPGTRLTVL.